This TCR beta chain was captured in a study of blood T cells in healthy people across ages. The use of a sample-barcoded 5' primer and a J-beta primer mix characterized a second PCR of roughly 6 to 11 cycles. MiXCR, run by TCRdb on the 5' RACE reads, gives a single entry per CDR3 protein. The sample lists roughly 560,000 distinct CDR3 sequences, nearly 25% occurring once. This CDR3 has 17 residues. Investigators took around 11 milliliters of peripheral blood from every donor. In addition, the sample was reused for a study of T cells of mothers and their children. From that report: Biologically related mothers and children overlapped slightly more than unrelated pairs, a non-significant difference.

Sequencing was performed on blood. This chain links TRBV12-3 or TRBV12-4 with TRBJ2-1; 10 bases match TRBD2. The J call may be in error: the DNA end matches TRBJ2-5 better. The TCR was taken from a boy between 10 and 17 years old in good health. The CDR3 loop is CASSLRSSGRSLETQYF. CDR3 bases: TGTGCCAGCAGTTTACGTTCTAGCGGGAGATCATTAGAGACCCAGTACTTC.